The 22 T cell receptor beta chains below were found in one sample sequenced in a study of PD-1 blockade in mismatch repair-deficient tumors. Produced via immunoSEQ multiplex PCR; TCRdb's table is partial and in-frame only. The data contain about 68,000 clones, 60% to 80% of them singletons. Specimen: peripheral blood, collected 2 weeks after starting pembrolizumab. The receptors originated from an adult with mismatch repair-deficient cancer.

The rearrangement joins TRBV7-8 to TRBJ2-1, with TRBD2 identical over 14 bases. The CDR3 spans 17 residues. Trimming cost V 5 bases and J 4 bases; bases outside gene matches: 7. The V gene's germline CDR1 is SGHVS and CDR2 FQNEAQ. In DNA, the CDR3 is TGTGCCAGCAGCCGTCTGGGACTAGCGGGGGCATACAATGAGCAGTTCTTC. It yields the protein CASSRLGLAGAYNEQFF.

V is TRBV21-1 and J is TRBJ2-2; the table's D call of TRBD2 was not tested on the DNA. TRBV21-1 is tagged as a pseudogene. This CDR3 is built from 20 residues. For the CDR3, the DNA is TGTGCCAGCAGCAGAGCACCGTACCCGGGACTAGCGGGAGACTCCGGGGAGCTGTTTTTT. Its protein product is CASSRAPYPGLAGDSGELFF.

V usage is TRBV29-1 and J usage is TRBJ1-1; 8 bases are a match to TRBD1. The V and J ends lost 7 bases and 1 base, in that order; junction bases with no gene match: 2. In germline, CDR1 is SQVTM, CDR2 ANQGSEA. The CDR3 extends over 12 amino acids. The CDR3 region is CSGGTGNTEAFF. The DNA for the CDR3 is TGCAGCGGGGGGACAGGGAACACTGAAGCTTTCTTT.

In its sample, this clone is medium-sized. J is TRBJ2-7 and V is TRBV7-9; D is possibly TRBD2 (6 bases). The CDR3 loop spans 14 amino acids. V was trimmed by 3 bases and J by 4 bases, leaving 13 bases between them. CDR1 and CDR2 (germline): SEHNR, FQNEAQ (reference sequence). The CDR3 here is CASSLVQGTYEQYF. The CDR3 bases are TGTGCCAGCAGCTTGGTTCAAGGGACTTACGAGCAGTACTTC.

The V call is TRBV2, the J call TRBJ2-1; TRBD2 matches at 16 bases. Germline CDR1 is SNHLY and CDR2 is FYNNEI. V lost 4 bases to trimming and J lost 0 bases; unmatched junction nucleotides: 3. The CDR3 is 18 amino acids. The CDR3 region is CASSGGTSGRASYNEQFF. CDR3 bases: TGTGCCAGCAGTGGGGGGACTAGCGGGAGGGCCTCCTACAATGAGCAGTTCTTC.

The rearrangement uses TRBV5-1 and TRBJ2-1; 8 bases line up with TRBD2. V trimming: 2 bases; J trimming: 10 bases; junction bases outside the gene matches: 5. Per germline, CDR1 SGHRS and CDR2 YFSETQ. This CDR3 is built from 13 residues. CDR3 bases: TGCGCCAGCAGCTTAGCGGGAGTGCAGGAGCAGTTCTTC. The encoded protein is CASSLAGVQEQFF.

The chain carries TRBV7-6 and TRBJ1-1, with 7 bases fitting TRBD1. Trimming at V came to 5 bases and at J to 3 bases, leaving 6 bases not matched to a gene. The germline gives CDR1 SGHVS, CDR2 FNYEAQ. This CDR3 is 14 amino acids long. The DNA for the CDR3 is TGTGCCAGCAGCCCAGGGGGGGTGGACACTGAAGCTTTCTTT. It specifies CASSPGGVDTEAFF.

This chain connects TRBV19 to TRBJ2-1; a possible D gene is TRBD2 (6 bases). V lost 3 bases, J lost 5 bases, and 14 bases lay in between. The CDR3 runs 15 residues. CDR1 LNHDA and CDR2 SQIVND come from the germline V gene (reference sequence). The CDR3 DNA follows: TGTGCCAGTAGTATTGGCGGGAACGGAAACAATGAGCAGTTCTTC. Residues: CASSIGGNGNNEQFF.

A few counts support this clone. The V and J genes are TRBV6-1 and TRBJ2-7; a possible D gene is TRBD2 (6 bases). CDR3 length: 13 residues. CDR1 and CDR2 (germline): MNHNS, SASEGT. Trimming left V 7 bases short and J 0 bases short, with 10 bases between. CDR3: CASTQDYSYEQYF. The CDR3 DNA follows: TGTGCCAGCACTCAGGACTACTCCTACGAGCAGTACTTC.

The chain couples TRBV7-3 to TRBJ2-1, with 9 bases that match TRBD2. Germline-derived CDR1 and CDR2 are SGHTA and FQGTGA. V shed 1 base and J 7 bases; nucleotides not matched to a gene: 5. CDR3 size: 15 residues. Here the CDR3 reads CASSLSLAGKNEQFF. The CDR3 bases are TGTGCCAGCAGCTTAAGCCTAGCGGGAAAGAATGAGCAGTTCTTC. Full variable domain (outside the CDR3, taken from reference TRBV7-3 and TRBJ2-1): GAGVSQTPSNKVTEKGKYVELRCDPISGHTALYWYRQSLGQGPEFLIYFQGTGAADDSGLPNDRFFAVRPEGSVSTLKIQRTERGDSAVYLCASSLSLAGKNEQFFGPGTRLTVL.

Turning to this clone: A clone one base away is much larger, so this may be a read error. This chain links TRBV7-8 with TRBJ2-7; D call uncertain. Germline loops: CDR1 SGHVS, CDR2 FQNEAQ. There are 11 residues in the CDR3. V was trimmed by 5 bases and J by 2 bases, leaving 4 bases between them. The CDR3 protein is CASSTAYEQYF. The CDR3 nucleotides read TGTGCCAGCAGCACCGCCTACGAGCAGTACTTC.

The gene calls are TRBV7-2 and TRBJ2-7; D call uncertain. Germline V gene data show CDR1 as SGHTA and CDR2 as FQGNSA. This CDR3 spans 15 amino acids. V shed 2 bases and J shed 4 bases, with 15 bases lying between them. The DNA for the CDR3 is TGTGCCAGCAGCTTATTGGCCACCTCAGTGTACGAGCAGTACTTC. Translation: CASSLLATSVYEQYF.

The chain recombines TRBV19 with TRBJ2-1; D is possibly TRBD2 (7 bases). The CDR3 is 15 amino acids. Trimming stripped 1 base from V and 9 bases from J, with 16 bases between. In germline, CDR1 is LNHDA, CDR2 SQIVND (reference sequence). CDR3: CASSIAGQGRGEQFF. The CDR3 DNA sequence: TGTGCCAGTAGTATAGCAGGGCAGGGGAGGGGTGAGCAGTTCTTC.

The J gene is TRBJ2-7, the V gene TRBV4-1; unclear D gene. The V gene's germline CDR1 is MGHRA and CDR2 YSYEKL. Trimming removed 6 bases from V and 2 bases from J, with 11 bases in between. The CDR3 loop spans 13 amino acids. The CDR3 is CASSTHNTYEQYF. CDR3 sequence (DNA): TGCGCCAGCAGTACTCACAATACCTACGAGCAGTACTTC.

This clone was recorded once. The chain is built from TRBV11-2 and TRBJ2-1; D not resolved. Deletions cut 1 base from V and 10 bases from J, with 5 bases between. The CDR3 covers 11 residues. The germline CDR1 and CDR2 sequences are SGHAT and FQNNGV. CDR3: CASSLGREQFF. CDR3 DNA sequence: TGTGCCAGCAGCTTAGGCAGAGAGCAGTTCTTC.

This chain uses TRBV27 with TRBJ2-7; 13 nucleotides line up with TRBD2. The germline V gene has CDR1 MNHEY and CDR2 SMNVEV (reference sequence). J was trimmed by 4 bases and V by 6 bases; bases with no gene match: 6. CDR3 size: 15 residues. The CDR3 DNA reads TGTGCCAGCAGCCGACTAGCGGGAGGTCTGTACGAGCAGTACTTC. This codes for CASSRLAGGLYEQYF.

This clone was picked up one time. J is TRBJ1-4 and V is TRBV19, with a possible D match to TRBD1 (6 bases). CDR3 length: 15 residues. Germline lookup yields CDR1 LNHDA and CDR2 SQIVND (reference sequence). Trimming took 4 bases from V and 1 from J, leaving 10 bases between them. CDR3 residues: CASSTLQGTNEKLFF. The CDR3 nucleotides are TGTGCCAGTAGTACCCTACAGGGAACTAATGAAAAACTGTTTTTT.

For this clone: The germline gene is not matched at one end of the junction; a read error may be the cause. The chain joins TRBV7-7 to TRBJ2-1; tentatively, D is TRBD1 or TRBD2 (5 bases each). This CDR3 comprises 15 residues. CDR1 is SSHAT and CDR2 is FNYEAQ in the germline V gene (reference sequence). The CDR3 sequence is CASSLALTPWGEQFF. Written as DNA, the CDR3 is TGTGCTAGCAGCTTAGCGCTAACTCCCTGGGGGGAGCAGTTCTTC.

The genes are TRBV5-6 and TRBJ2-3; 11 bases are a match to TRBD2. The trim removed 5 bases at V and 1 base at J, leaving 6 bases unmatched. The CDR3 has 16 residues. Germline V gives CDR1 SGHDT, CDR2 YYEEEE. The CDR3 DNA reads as TGTGCCAGCAGAGGGACTAGCGGCCGGGGCACAGATACGCAGTATTTT. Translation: CASRGTSGRGTDTQYF. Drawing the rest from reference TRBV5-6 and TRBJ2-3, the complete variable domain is DAGVTQSPTHLIKTRGQQVTLRCSPKSGHDTVSWYQQALGQGPQFIFQYYEEEERQRGNFPDRFSGHQFPNYSSELNVNALLLGDSALYLCASRGTSGRGTDTQYFGPGTRLTVL.

CDR3 in amino acids: CASSYEGGRNTEAFF. For the CDR3, the DNA is TGTGCCAGCAGTTACGAAGGGGGCCGTAACACTGAAGCTTTCTTT. The chain uses TRBV6-6 and TRBJ1-1; 7 bases match TRBD1. The CDR3 extends over 15 amino acids. J gave up 2 bases and V 2 bases, and 5 bases lay outside the gene matches. Germline V gene sequence: CDR1 MNHNY, CDR2 SVGAGI (reference sequence).

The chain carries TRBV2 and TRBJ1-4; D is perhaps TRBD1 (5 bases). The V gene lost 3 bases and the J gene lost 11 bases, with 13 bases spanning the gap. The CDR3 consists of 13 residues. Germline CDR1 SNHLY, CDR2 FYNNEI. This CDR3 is CASSDSRGGKLFF. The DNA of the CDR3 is TGTGCCAGCAGTGACTCGAGGGGAGGTAAACTGTTTTTT.

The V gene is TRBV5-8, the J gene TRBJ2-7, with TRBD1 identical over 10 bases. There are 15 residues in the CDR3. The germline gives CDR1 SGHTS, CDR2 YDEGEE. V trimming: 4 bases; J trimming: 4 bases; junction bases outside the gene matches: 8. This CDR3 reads CASSPPGQGLYEQYF. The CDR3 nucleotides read TGTGCCAGCAGCCCCCCGGGACAGGGGCTTTACGAGCAGTACTTC.